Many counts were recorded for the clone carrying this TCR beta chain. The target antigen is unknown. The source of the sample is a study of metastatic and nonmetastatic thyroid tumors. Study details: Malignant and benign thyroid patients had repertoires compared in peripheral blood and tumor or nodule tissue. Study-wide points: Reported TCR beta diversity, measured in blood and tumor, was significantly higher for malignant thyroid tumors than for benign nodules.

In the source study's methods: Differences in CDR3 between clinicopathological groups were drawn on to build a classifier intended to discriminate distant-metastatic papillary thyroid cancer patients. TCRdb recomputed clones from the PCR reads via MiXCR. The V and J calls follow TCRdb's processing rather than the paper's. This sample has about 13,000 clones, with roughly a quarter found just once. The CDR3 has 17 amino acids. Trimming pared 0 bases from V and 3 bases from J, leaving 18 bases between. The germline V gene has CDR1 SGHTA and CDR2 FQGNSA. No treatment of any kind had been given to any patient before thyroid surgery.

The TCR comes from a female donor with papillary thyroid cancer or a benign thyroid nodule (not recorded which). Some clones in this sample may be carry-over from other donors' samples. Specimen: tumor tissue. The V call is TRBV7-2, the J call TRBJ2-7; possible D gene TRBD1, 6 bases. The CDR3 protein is CASSLAGVGGLFYEQYF. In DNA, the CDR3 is TGTGCCAGCAGCTTAGCGGGCGTAGGGGGATTGTTCTACGAGCAGTACTTC.